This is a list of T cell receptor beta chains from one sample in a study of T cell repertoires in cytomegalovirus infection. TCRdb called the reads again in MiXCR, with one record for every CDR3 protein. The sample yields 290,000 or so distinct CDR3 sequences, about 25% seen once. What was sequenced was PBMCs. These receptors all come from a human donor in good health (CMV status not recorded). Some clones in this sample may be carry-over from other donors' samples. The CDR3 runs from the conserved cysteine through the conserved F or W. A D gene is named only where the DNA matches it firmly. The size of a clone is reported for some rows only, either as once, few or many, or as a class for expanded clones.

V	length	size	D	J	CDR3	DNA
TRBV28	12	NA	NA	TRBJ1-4	CASSSGLEKLFF	TGTGCCAGCAGTTCGGGACTTGAAAAACTGTTTTTT
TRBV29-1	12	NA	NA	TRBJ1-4	CSVGGVMEKLFF	TGCAGCGTGGGGGGGGTCATGGAAAAACTGTTTTTT
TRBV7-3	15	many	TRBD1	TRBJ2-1	CASSSMTGSYNEQFF	TGTGCCAGCAGCTCGATGACAGGGTCCTACAATGAGCAGTTCTTC
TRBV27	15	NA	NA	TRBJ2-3	CASSLRSGPTDTQYF	TGTGCCAGCAGTTTGAGAAGCGGGCCCACAGATACGCAGTATTTT
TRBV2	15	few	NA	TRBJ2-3	CASSQGYTVPNTQYF	TGTGCCAGCAGTCAGGGGTACACGGTCCCGAATACGCAGTATTTT
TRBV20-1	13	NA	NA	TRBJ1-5	CSARKRENQPQHF	TGCAGTGCTAGAAAACGAGAAAATCAGCCCCAGCATTTT
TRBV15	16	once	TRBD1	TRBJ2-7	CATSREARTGYYEQYF	TGTGCCACCAGCAGAGAGGCTAGGACAGGGTACTACGAGCAGTACTTC
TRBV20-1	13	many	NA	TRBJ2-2	CSAQHANTGELFF	TGCAGTGCTCAACACGCGAACACCGGGGAGCTGTTTTTT
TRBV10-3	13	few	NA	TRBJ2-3	CAISEPRTDTQYF	TGTGCCATCAGTGAGCCTCGGACGGATACGCAGTATTTT
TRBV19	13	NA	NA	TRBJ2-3	CATQAEAGDTQYF	TGTGCCACACAGGCAGAAGCGGGAGATACGCAGTATTTT
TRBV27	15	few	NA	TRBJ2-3	CASSFRGVSTDTQYF	TGTGCCAGCAGTTTCCGTGGGGTGAGCACAGATACGCAGTATTTT
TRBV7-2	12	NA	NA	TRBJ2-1	CASSPTAYEQFF	TGTGCCAGCAGCCCGACGGCTTATGAGCAGTTCTTC
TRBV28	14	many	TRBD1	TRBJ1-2	CASRTDRGIYGYTF	TGTGCCAGCAGAACGGACAGGGGGATTTATGGCTACACCTTC
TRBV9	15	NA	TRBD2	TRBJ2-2	CASSVVAGWTGELFF	TGTGCCAGCAGCGTCGTAGCGGGGTGGACCGGGGAGCTGTTTTTT
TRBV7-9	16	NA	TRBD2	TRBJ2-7	CASSLGMGLASNEQYF	TGTGCCAGCAGCTTGGGGATGGGACTAGCTTCTAACGAGCAGTACTTC
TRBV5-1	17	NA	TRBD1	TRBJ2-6	CASSLAATGSGANVLTF	TGCGCCAGCAGCTTGGCAGCGACAGGGTCTGGGGCCAACGTCCTGACTTTC
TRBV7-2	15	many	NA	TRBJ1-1	CASSPYRTISTEAFF	TGTGCCAGCAGCCCCTATCGGACTATCAGCACTGAAGCTTTCTTT
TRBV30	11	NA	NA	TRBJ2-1	CAWTLRDEQFF	TGTGCCTGGACCCTACGGGATGAGCAGTTCTTC
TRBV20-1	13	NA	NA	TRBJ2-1	CSALGRNDNEQFF	TGCAGTGCTCTCGGGAGAAACGACAATGAGCAGTTCTTC
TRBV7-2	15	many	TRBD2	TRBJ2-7	CASSPRAGGSYEQYF	TGTGCCAGCAGCCCCCGGGCGGGGGGGTCCTACGAGCAGTACTTC
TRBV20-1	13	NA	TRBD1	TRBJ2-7	CSPRGQGTYEQYF	TGCAGTCCAAGGGGACAGGGGACCTACGAGCAGTACTTC
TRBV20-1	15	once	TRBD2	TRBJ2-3	CSATVPGLAADTQYF	TGCAGTGCAACAGTCCCGGGACTAGCGGCAGATACGCAGTATTTT
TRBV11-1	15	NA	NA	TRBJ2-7	CASSLIGIPMEEQYF	TGTGCCAGCAGCTTAATTGGGATACCCATGGAAGAGCAGTACTTC
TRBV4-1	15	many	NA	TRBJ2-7	CASSPGWGPEGEQYF	TGCGCCAGCAGCCCCGGGTGGGGCCCCGAGGGGGAGCAGTACTTC
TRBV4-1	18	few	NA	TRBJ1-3	CASSQAPLELSSGNTIYF	TGCGCCAGCAGCCAAGCCCCTCTGGAACTGAGCTCTGGAAACACCATATATTTT
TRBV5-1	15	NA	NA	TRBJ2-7	CASSLAHRSGYEQYF	TGCGCCAGCAGCTTGGCCCACCGATCGGGCTACGAGCAGTACTTC
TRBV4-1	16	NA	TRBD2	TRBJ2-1	CASSQVASGERNEQFF	TGCGCCAGCAGCCAAGTGGCTAGCGGGGAAAGGAATGAGCAGTTCTTC
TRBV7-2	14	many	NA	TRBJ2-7	CASTKTPRLGEQYF	TGTGCCAGCACCAAAACGCCGCGGCTTGGGGAGCAGTACTTC